A selection of T cell receptor beta chains follows, all from one sample in a study of cytomegalovirus exposure and HLA in healthy donors. Produced via immunoSEQ multiplex PCR; TCRdb's table is partial and in-frame only. The profile shows approximately 91,000 clones, more than 55% of them singletons. Sequences were obtained from PBMCs. The receptors were sampled from a human donor in good health. Both conserved end residues are trimmed from each CDR3.

TRBV4-1 | ASSRDRDYGYT
TRBV4-2 | ASSPSGTGVGEQY
TRBV6-6 | ASNSGTSYEQY
TRBV7-2 | ASSLGGGRANTEAF
TRBV19 | ASRRSAGGSLRTQY
TRBV19 | ASSRPGRAIITYGYT
TRBV5-1 | ASSREAGGYNEQF
TRBV9 | ASSFEGFRTDTQY
TRBV11-3 | ASSHGIRGHETQY
TRBV5-8 | ASSLWPRGDYGYT
TRBV9 | ASSVGGTGEYYEQY
TRBV7-3 | ASSLTSGSVNEQY
TRBV5-1 | ASSLYRGSNEQF
TRBV11-2 | ASSSLGGFTDTQY
TRBV4-3 | ASSQASGIANTGELF
TRBV2 | ATAGNSPLH
TRBV6-5 | ASSYWGGIYEQY
TRBV18 | ASSPRTGQETQY
TRBV10-2 | ASRYGDTQY
TRBV5-5 | ASSSYLTGVGGNTIY
TRBV7-9 | ASSLTGSRTGNTIY
TRBV4-3 | ASSQALGTQY
TRBV7-6 | ASSLMERSEQY
TRBV21-1 | ASSKGYSPPGGPPDTQY
TRBV5-1 | ASYPAGSTDTQY
TRBV27 | ASSPSYGGTDTQY
TRBV29-1 | SVRGRGINSRRNTQY
TRBV2 | ASSDYSEQY
TRBV9 | ASTPTIFSGNTIY
TRBV11-2 | ASSLLAGVGETQY
TRBV18 | ASSPGDSEHQPQH
TRBV28 | ASSPTGQEQY
TRBV7-8 | ASSLGRRSSYEQY
TRBV5-6 | ASSLAMLVTGELF
TRBV11-1 | ASSAMGGYGYT
TRBV4-3 | ASSQDQASGGDTQY
TRBV4-2 | ASSHRGGRLNTEAF
TRBV27 | ASSFSQGARNYEQY
TRBV29-1 | SVEGLAGGSYEQY
TRBV18 | ASSPRQGWEYQEAQY
TRBV7-9 | ASSLTVGTGLYEQY
TRBV5-6 | ASRVSRREETQY
TRBV5-1 | ASSLVGRGGYEQY
TRBV9 | ASSGGQGANGYT
TRBV5-6 | ASSLGLSNQPQH
TRBV9 | ASSNARGGGATNEKLF
TRBV5-4 | ASSFDIQETQY